The 16 T cell receptor beta chains presented below share a single source sample, sequenced in a study of blood T cell repertoires in COVID-19. Method: immunoSEQ multiplex PCR; TCRdb's copy keeps in-frame clones and lacks some. The table lists about 140,000 clones, 85% to 90% of them singletons, with 11% in the top ten. The sample taken for sequencing was PBMCs or T cells enriched from blood (not recorded which). The receptor set was obtained from a man aged 60 to 69 who had recovered from COVID-19.

The V call is TRBV3-1 (or the pseudogene TRBV3-2), the J call TRBJ1-2, with a tentative D call TRBD1 (5 bases). Trimming stripped 2 bases from V and 7 bases from J, with 11 bases between. Germline lookup yields CDR1 LGHDT and CDR2 YNNKEL (reference sequence). CDR3 size: 13 residues. The CDR3 nucleotides are TGTGCCAGCAGCCAAAAGGGGTTTAGTGGCTACACCTTC. Protein sequence: CASSQKGFSGYTF.

The chain recombines TRBV5-1 with TRBJ1-3; perhaps TRBD1 as D (6 bases). The CDR3 runs to 13 residues. V lost 4 bases and J 7 bases, leaving 12 bases between the germline ends. Germline V lookup: CDR1 SGHRS, CDR2 YFSETQ. This CDR3 reads CASSLQGGNTIYF. CDR3 bases: TGCGCCAGCAGCCTACAGGGTGGGAACACCATATATTTT.

The chain joins TRBV19 to TRBJ2-1; 7 nucleotides line up with TRBD2. Germline V gives CDR1 LNHDA, CDR2 SQIVND (reference sequence). V trimming: 9 bases; J trimming: 4 bases; junction bases outside the gene matches: 12. CDR3 length: 15 amino acids. The CDR3 DNA sequence: TGTGCCAGCCAGCAGTTGGCTAGCGGTTACAATGAGCAGTTCTTC. Translating it yields CASQQLASGYNEQFF. Supplemented by reference TRBV19 and TRBJ2-1, the full variable domain reads DGGITQSPKYLFRKEGQNVTLSCEQNLNHDAMYWYRQDPGQGLRLIYYSQIVNDFQKGDIAEGYSVSREKKESFPLTVTSAQKNPTAFYLCASQQLASGYNEQFFGPGTRLTVL.

The genes are TRBV2 and TRBJ2-4; 8 bases line up with TRBD2. Trimming at V came to 3 bases and at J to 3 bases, leaving 7 bases not matched to a gene. Germline V lookup: CDR1 SNHLY, CDR2 FYNNEI. The CDR3 consists of 16 residues. For the CDR3, the DNA is TGTGCCAGCAGTGAGGGGAGGGCGGGAGGCAAAAACATTCAGTACTTC. It specifies CASSEGRAGGKNIQYF.

The rearrangement joins TRBV28 to TRBJ2-1, with 10 positions matching TRBD2. Trimming removed 5 bases from V and 4 bases from J; junction bases left unmatched: 2. The CDR3 has 14 amino acids. The V gene's germline CDR1 is MDHEN and CDR2 SYDVKM. CDR3 DNA sequence: TGTGCCAGCAGTCCTAGCGGGAGATACAATGAGCAGTTCTTC. Its protein product is CASSPSGRYNEQFF.

The chain links TRBV11-3 to TRBJ1-4; D gene unclear. Germline lookup yields CDR1 SGHNT and CDR2 YENEEA. The CDR3 covers 13 residues. Trimming stripped 3 bases from V and 8 bases from J, with 10 bases between. DNA for the CDR3: TGTGCCAGCAGCTTTCGGGAAGGAGAAAAACTGTTTTTT. Translated: CASSFREGEKLFF.

This clone was counted only a few times. The V call is TRBV7-9, the J call TRBJ1-4; D perhaps matches TRBD1 (6 bases). The germline V gene encodes CDR1 SEHNR and CDR2 FQNEAQ (reference sequence). V lost 6 bases and J lost 8, with 16 bases in between. The CDR3 length is 14 residues. CDR3 sequence (DNA): TGTGCCAGCAGTCTACCAGGGGTGCGGGAAAAACTGTTTTTT. Translation: CASSLPGVREKLFF. Filled out from reference TRBV7-9 and TRBJ1-4, the complete variable domain reads DTGVSQNPRHKITKRGQNVTFRCDPISEHNRLYWYRQTLGQGPEFLTYFQNEAQLEKSRLLSDRFSAERPKGSFSTLEIQRTEQGDSAMYLCASSLPGVREKLFFGSGTQLSVL.

A remark on this clone: The sample holds other DNA sequences that translate to the same CDR3. V is TRBV11-2 and J is TRBJ2-2; perhaps TRBD2 as D (5 bases). Germline lookup yields CDR1 SGHAT and CDR2 FQNNGV. Trimming stripped 1 base from V and 7 bases from J, with 10 bases between. The CDR3 is 14 amino acids. CDR3 region: CASSLAGVGGELFF. CDR3 DNA: TGTGCCAGCAGCTTAGCCGGGGTCGGCGGGGAGCTGTTTTTT. The full variable domain, in which reference TRBV11-2 and TRBJ2-2 provide the parts outside the CDR3, is EAGVAQSPRYKIIEKRQSVAFWCNPISGHATLYWYQQILGQGPKLLIQFQNNGVVDDSQLPKDRFSAERLKGVDSTLKIQPAKLEDSAVYLCASSLAGVGGELFFGEGSRLTVL.

The chain links TRBV5-1 to TRBJ2-2, with D possibly being TRBD1 (5 bases). The V and J ends lost 2 bases and 5 bases respectively, with 7 bases between them. The CDR3 extends over 13 amino acids. Looked up from germline, CDR1 is SGHRS and CDR2 is YFSETQ. CDR3: CASSFQGTGELFF. The CDR3 DNA reads TGCGCCAGCAGCTTCCAGGGTACCGGGGAGCTGTTTTTT.

This clone was seen only once. This rearrangement joins TRBV27 to TRBJ1-4; perhaps TRBD1 as D (5 bases). V lost 8 bases and J 5 bases, leaving 15 bases between the germline ends. Germline V lookup: CDR1 MNHEY, CDR2 SMNVEV (reference sequence). The CDR3 has 14 residues. The CDR3 reads CASGGTATNEKLFF. The CDR3 DNA reads TGTGCCAGCGGGGGGACCGCGACCAATGAAAAACTGTTTTTT.

The chain joins TRBV4-2 to TRBJ2-7, with D tentatively TRBD2 (5 bases). Germline V gene lookup returns CDR1 LGHNA and CDR2 YNFKEQ. The CDR3 loop spans 15 amino acids. Trimming removed 1 base at V and 0 bases at J, with 10 bases between. In nucleotides, the CDR3 is TGTGCCAGCAGCCAAGGGTCCGGGAACTCCTACGAGCAGTACTTC. Its translation is CASSQGSGNSYEQYF.

The rearrangement uses TRBV10-2 and TRBJ2-1; maybe TRBD2 (5 bases). CDR1 is WSHSY and CDR2 is SAAADI in the germline V gene. The CDR3 is made up of 15 amino acids. V dropped 8 bases and J dropped 4 bases, with 18 bases sitting between them. CDR3 nucleotides: TGCGCCAGCCGTTGGTCGGACTCCTCATACAATGAGCAGTTCTTC. Translated, it gives CASRWSDSSYNEQFF.

The CDR3 region is CASSFFPDQPQHF. CDR3 DNA: TGCGCCAGCAGCTTTTTCCCAGATCAGCCCCAGCATTTT. V and J are TRBV5-1 and TRBJ1-5; no firm D call. The CDR3 totals 13 residues. From germline, CDR1 is SGHRS and CDR2 YFSETQ. Trimming shortened V by 2 bases and J by 5 bases, and 8 bases separated the two germline ends.

J is TRBJ1-2 and V is TRBV7-6, with D hard to call. V shed 2 bases and J shed 2 bases, with 12 bases lying between them. CDR1 and CDR2 (germline): SGHVS, FNYEAQ. The CDR3 loop spans 15 amino acids. CDR3 sequence reads: CASSLTATANYGYTF. In DNA, the CDR3 is TGTGCCAGCAGCTTAACTGCGACTGCGAACTATGGCTACACCTTC.

The genes are TRBV19 and TRBJ1-2; D possibly corresponds to TRBD1 (5 bases). The V and J ends lost 10 bases and 2 bases respectively, with 20 bases between them. CDR3 length: 15 residues. The germline V gene has CDR1 LNHDA and CDR2 SQIVND (reference sequence). In DNA form, the CDR3 reads TGTGCCACCGCCCGGGCCAGGGCCGCAAACTATGGCTACACCTTC. Its translation is CATARARAANYGYTF.

The V call is TRBV18, the J call TRBJ1-2; D possibly corresponds to TRBD1 (6 bases). This CDR3 is 13 amino acids long. Trimming shortened V by 3 bases and J by 4 bases, and 9 bases separated the two germline ends. Germline CDR1 and CDR2: KGHSH and LQKENI. CDR3 sequence: CASSPGGAYGYTF. As DNA, the CDR3 is TGTGCCAGCTCACCGGGGGGGGCCTATGGCTACACCTTC. Filled out from reference TRBV18 and TRBJ1-2, the complete variable domain reads NAGVMQNPRHLVRRRGQEARLRCSPMKGHSHVYWYRQLPEEGLKFMVYLQKENIIDESGMPKERFSAEFPKEGPSILRIQQVVRGDSAAYFCASSPGGAYGYTFGSGTRLTVV.